These 14 T cell receptor beta chains came from one sample sequenced in a study of T cells in women clearing cervical HPV infection. Data came from immunoSEQ multiplex PCR; TCRdb stores just in-frame clones and leaves some out. Seen in this sample are about 30,000 clones; the ten most common clones hold more than 3.5%. Sequencing was performed on blood buffy coat. Every receptor here comes from a woman aged 18 to 75 with a cervical HPV16 infection that either progressed to CIN3+ or cleared (not recorded which).

Remarks on this clone: The read ends 3 residues shy of where the CDR3 ends; the end is completed using the germline J gene. The V and J genes are TRBV6-2 or TRBV6-3 and TRBJ2-7; 13 bases map to TRBD2. From germline, CDR1 is MNHEY and CDR2 SVGEGT. The CDR3 is 15 amino acids. Germline trimming cut 6 bases from V and 4 bases from J; bases unmatched to any gene: 6. The CDR3: CASSLRTSGSYEQYF. The sequenced part of the CDR3 DNA is TGTGCCAGCAGCCTACGGACTAGCGGGAGTTACGAG.

On this clone: Read data end 3 residues before the CDR3 end; the end is taken from the germline J gene. This sequence joins TRBV7-2 and TRBJ1-2, with D perhaps TRBD1 (5 bases). The CDR3 length is 14 residues. Germline lookup yields CDR1 SGHTA and CDR2 FQGNSA. CDR3 DNA (partial): TGTGCCAGCAGCTTACAGGGCCGTACCTACGAC. This sequence encodes CASSLQGRTYD. The full CDR3 sequence reads CASSLQGRTYDYTF.

Comments on this clone: The read gets to within 3 residues of the CDR3 end, and the germline J gene fills in the rest. This sequence joins TRBV6-2 or TRBV6-3 and TRBJ1-2; 9 bases map to TRBD1. The CDR3 sequence is 13 residues long. CDR1 and CDR2 (germline): MNHEY, SVGEGT. CDR3 protein: CASCGTGSYDYTF. The sequenced CDR3 bases are TGTGCCAGCTGCGGGACAGGGTCCTACGAC.

As regards this clone: The CDR3 end falls 3 residues outside the read, so it is completed with the germline J gene. The rearrangement uses TRBV11-2 and TRBJ2-3, with 7 bases aligning to TRBD1. Germline loops: CDR1 SGHAT, CDR2 FQNNGV. V was pared by 5 bases and J by 8 bases, with 10 bases of the junction left unmatched. CDR3 size: 14 residues. The part of the CDR3 DNA that was read is TGTGCCAGCAGCCATACTCCGGGACAGACTACG. It yields the protein CASSHTPGQTT. The complete CDR3 sequence is CASSHTPGQTTQYF.

As to this clone: Germline is not matched at one junction end, which may reflect a read error. The read terminates 3 residues ahead of where the CDR3 ends, so the germline J gene completes it. This chain links TRBV4-2 with TRBJ2-1, with TRBD2 matching over 8 bases. Germline CDR1 reads LGHNA; CDR2 reads YNFKEQ. The CDR3 spans 16 residues. The CDR3 bases that were read are TGCGCCAGCAGCCAATCCGGGGGGGGGCAGTACAATGAG. Translation: CASSQSGGGQYNE. The whole CDR3 reads CASSQSGGGQYNEQFF.

To note about this clone: The read halts 3 residues ahead of the CDR3 end, with the missing end drawn from the germline J gene. This chain links TRBV11-2 with TRBJ1-2; 9 bases are a match to TRBD1. CDR3 length equals 13 residues. CDR1 is SGHAT, CDR2 FQNNGV, per germline. CDR3 bases read: TGTGCCAGCAGGGACAGGGGAGGAGATACC. Protein: CASRDRGGDT. The entire CDR3 protein reads CASRDRGGDTYTF.

A word on this clone: The read comes to an end 3 residues before the CDR3 does, leaving the germline J gene to fill in the end. V usage is TRBV6-1 and J usage is TRBJ2-2; a possible D gene is TRBD1 (6 bases). Germline V gene data show CDR1 as MNHNS and CDR2 as SASEGT. There are 14 residues in the CDR3. The CDR3 DNA, read in part, is TGTGCCAGCAGTGCCACAGGGTGGGAAGAAAAG. Amino acid sequence: CASSATGWEEK. The full CDR3 protein reads CASSATGWEEKLFF.

About this clone: The sequence runs out 3 residues before the end of the CDR3; the remainder is reconstructed from the germline J gene. The chain combines TRBV6-4 with TRBJ2-2; D possibly corresponds to TRBD2 (5 bases). The CDR3 has 13 residues. V lost 4 bases to trimming and J lost 3 bases, with 6 bases between them. From germline, CDR1 is MRHNA and CDR2 SNTAGT. The CDR3 here is CASSVGDTGELFF. CDR3 DNA (partial): TGTGCCAGCAGTGTCGGGGACACCGGGGAG.

In regard to this clone: The missing CDR3 end, 3 residues past where the read stops, is filled in from the germline J gene. V is TRBV5-1 and J is TRBJ1-2, with 9 nucleotides matching TRBD1. After removal of 2 bases from V and 6 bases from J, the junction contained 8 bases not matched to a gene. Germline CDR1 is SGHRS and CDR2 is YFSETQ. CDR3 length equals 15 residues. CDR3 residues: CASSFAGQGFDGYTF. CDR3 DNA (partial): TGCGCCAGCAGCTTCGCGGGACAGGGATTTGATGGC.

The sequenced part of the CDR3 DNA is TGCAGTGCTAGAGATCGAGTGGGCAGGGAGGGTGAAAAA. It yields the protein CSARDRVGREGEK. The complete CDR3 reads CSARDRVGREGEKLFF. V and J are TRBV20-1 and TRBJ1-4; a weak D match, TRBD1 (5 bases). The read finishes 3 residues shy of the CDR3 end, and the germline J gene is used to complete it. CDR1 and CDR2 (germline): DFQATT, SNEGSKA (reference sequence). CDR3 length: 16 amino acids. The V and J ends lost 0 bases and 7 bases respectively, with 18 bases between them.

As for this clone: The read terminates 3 residues ahead of where the CDR3 ends, so the germline J gene completes it. The rearrangement uses TRBV5-6 and TRBJ2-2; D is undetermined. Trimming took off 0 bases at V and 1 base at J, with 7 bases between the two ends. The CDR3 totals 15 residues. Germline loops: CDR1 SGHDT, CDR2 YYEEEE. CDR3 protein: CASSLGLRNTGELFF. Partial CDR3 DNA: TGTGCCAGCAGCTTGGGACTCAGGAACACCGGGGAG.

Details on this clone: The read terminates 3 residues ahead of where the CDR3 ends, so the germline J gene completes it. The V call is TRBV5-1, the J call TRBJ2-1, with a weak D call TRBD2 (6 bases). Trimming stripped 3 bases from V and 3 bases from J, with 10 bases between. Germline V CDR1 and CDR2: SGHRS, YFSETQ. This CDR3 spans 14 amino acids. The CDR3 loop is CASSSPDYYNEQFF. The covered CDR3 bases are TGCGCCAGCAGCTCCCCGGACTACTACAATGAG.

A word on this clone: The read is 3 residues too short to cover the CDR3 end, so that end is filled in from the germline J gene. The J gene is TRBJ1-4, the V gene TRBV2; weak D call: TRBD1 (5 bases). The V gene lost 6 bases and the J gene lost 8 bases, with 7 bases spanning the gap. The CDR3 is 11 amino acids. Germline V CDR1 and CDR2: SNHLY, FYNNEI. The chain's CDR3 is CASRGREKLFF. Partial CDR3 DNA: TGTGCCAGCAGGGGGCGCGAAAAA. Full variable domain (outside the CDR3, taken from reference TRBV2 and TRBJ1-4): EPEVTQTPSHQVTQMGQEVILRCVPISNHLYFYWYRQILGQKVEFLVSFYNNEISEKSEIFDDQFSVERPDGSNFTLKIRSTKLEDSAMYFCASRGREKLFFGSGTQLSVL.

Notes on this clone: The read ends 3 residues shy of where the CDR3 ends; the end is completed using the germline J gene. V and J are TRBV7-2 and TRBJ1-6; D might be TRBD1 (5 bases). This CDR3 has 16 residues. Germline CDR1 SGHTA, CDR2 FQGNSA. V gave up 0 bases and J gave up 5 bases, with 11 bases separating them. The covered CDR3 bases are TGTGCCAGCAGCTTAGCGGCAGGGAACAATAATTCACCC. The encoded protein is CASSLAAGNNNSP. The whole CDR3 reads CASSLAAGNNNSPLHF.